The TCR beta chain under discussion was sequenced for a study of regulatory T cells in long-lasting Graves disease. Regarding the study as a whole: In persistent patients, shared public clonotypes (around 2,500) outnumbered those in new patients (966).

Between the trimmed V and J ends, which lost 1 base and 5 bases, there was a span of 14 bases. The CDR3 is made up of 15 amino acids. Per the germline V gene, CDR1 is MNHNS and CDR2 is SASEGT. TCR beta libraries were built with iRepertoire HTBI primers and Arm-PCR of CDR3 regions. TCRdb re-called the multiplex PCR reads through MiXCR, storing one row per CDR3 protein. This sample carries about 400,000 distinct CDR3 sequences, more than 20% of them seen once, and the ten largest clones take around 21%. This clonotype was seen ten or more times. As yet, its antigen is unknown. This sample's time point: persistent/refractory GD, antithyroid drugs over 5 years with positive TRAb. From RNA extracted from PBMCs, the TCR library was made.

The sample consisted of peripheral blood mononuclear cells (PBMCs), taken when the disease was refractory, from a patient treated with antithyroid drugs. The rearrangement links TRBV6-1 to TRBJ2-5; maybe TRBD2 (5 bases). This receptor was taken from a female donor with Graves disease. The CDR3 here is CASSEGFLARETQYF. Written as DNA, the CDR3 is TGTGCCAGCAGTGAAGGTTTCTTAGCGCGGGAGACCCAGTACTTC.